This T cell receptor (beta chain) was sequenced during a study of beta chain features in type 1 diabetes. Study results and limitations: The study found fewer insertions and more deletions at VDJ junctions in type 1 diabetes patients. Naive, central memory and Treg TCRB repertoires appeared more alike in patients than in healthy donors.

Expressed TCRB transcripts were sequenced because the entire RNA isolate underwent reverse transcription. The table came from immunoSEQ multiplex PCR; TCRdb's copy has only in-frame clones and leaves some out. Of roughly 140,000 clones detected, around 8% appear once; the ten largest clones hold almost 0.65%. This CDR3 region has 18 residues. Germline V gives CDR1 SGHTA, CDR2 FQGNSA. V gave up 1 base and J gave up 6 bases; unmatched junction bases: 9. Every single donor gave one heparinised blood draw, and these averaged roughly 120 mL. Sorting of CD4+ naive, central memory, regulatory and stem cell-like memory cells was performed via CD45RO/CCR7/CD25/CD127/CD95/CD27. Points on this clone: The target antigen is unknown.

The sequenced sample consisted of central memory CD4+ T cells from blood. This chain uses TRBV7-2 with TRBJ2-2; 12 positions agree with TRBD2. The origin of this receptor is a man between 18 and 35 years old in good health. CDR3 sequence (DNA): TGTGCCAGCAGCTTAGGCCCTAGCGGGGGGGCGCGGGCCGGGGAGCTGTTTTTT. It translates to CASSLGPSGGARAGELFF. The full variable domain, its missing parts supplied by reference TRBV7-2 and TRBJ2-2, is GAGVSQSPSNKVTEKGKDVELRCDPISGHTALYWYRQSLGQGLEFLIYFQGNSAPDKSGLPSDRFSAERTGGSVSTLTIQRTQQEDSAVYLCASSLGPSGGARAGELFFGEGSRLTVL.